This entry lists 23 T cell receptor beta chains sequenced from one sample in a study of blood T cell repertoires in COVID-19 (dated by TCRdb to 2020 to 2022). The method behind the library was the immunoSEQ multiplex PCR assay. The table comes from immuneACCESS by way of TCRdb, which keeps in-frame sequences with V and J called. Part of the clones is missing from these tables; in studies checked, under half for an unresolved V gene and the rest for unknown reasons. The sample profile shows over 200,000 clones; about 91% of them were found once. The ten largest make up 1.2% of the sample. The sequenced sample was PBMCs or T cells enriched from blood (not recorded which). Every receptor here comes from a human donor in a cohort exposed to, infected with or recovered from COVID-19 (not recorded which). The donor label of this sample is uncertain.

The genes are TRBV5-4 and TRBJ1-2; TRBD1 agrees at 9 bases. Germline V gene sequence: CDR1 SGHNT, CDR2 YYREEE (reference sequence). The J segment lost 7 bases and the V segment lost 4 bases, leaving 14 bases of the junction unmatched. The CDR3 totals 16 residues. The CDR3 bases are TGTGCCAGCAGCCTCAATGGGGGACAGGGAGGTAGTGGCTACACCTTC. Protein product: CASSLNGGQGGSGYTF.

The chain is built from TRBV6-2 or TRBV6-3 and TRBJ2-7; TRBD2 aligns across 12 bases. Unmatched junction bases numbered 6, after V lost 6 bases and J lost 3 bases. The germline V gene has CDR1 MNHEY and CDR2 SVGEGT. The CDR3 has 15 residues. CDR3 DNA: TGTGCCAGCAGCCTAGCGGGGGGGCGATTCTACGAGCAGTACTTC. As protein: CASSLAGGRFYEQYF.

The J gene is TRBJ1-6, the V gene TRBV27; unclear D gene. The CDR3 is made up of 16 amino acids. V was trimmed by 1 base and J by 7 bases, leaving 14 bases between them. Per germline, CDR1 MNHEY and CDR2 SMNVEV (reference sequence). CDR3 nucleotide sequence: TGTGCCAGCAGTTTATTGGCGGGAGGTTGGAATTCACCCCTCCACTTT. This translates into CASSLLAGGWNSPLHF.

The chain employs TRBV3-1 (or the pseudogene TRBV3-2) and TRBJ2-3; the D is unclear. The CDR3 extends over 11 amino acids. The germline V gene has CDR1 LGHDT and CDR2 YNNKEL (reference sequence). Deletions cut 5 bases from V and 2 bases from J, with 2 bases between. Written as DNA, the CDR3 is TGTGCCAGCAGCTACACAGATACGCAGTATTTT. It specifies CASSYTDTQYF.

CDR3 nucleotide sequence: TGCGCCAGCAGCCAAGATTTTCGGAAGGGGAGGCCCTACGAGCAGTACTTC. As protein: CASSQDFRKGRPYEQYF. This chain joins TRBV4-3 and TRBJ2-7; D might be TRBD2 (6 bases). Trimming cost V 0 bases and J 2 bases, with 17 bases left between them. Germline CDR1 and CDR2: LGHNA and YSLEER. The CDR3 contains 17 residues.

This clone was observed a single time. This chain uses TRBV2 with TRBJ2-2, with D perhaps TRBD2 (6 bases). Trimming pared 10 bases from V and 6 bases from J, leaving 18 bases between. CDR1 is SNHLY and CDR2 is FYNNEI in the germline V gene. This CDR3 has 14 residues. The CDR3 reads CAKTGDTPAGELFF. The CDR3 bases are TGTGCCAAAACGGGGGATACCCCCGCCGGGGAGCTGTTTTTT.

Concerning this clone itself: This specimen includes other DNA sequences encoding the same CDR3. The chain carries TRBV5-1 and TRBJ2-1; the match to TRBD2 covers 15 bases. From germline, CDR1 is SGHRS and CDR2 YFSETQ. CDR3 size: 19 residues. The J segment lost 0 bases and the V segment lost 3 bases, leaving 7 bases of the junction unmatched. CDR3 region: CASSSGGLAGGPSYNEQFF. CDR3 sequence (DNA): TGCGCCAGCAGCTCCGGGGGACTAGCGGGGGGTCCCTCCTACAATGAGCAGTTCTTC.

The V call is TRBV3-1 (or the pseudogene TRBV3-2), the J call TRBJ1-5; weak D call: TRBD1 (6 bases). Deletions cut 1 base from V and 7 bases from J, with 14 bases between. The germline V gene has CDR1 LGHDT and CDR2 YNNKEL (reference sequence). There are 15 residues in the CDR3. CDR3 region: CASSQVFGGGQPQHF. CDR3 in DNA: TGTGCCAGCAGCCAAGTTTTCGGGGGGGGCCAGCCCCAGCATTTT.

The CDR3, as DNA: TGCGCCAGCAGCCAAGTGCGGAATCAGCCCCAGCATTTT. It codes for CASSQVRNQPQHF. The chain links TRBV4-3 to TRBJ1-5; D is unclear. This CDR3 contains 13 residues. Germline V CDR1 and CDR2: LGHNA, YSLEER. The ends were cut back, 1 base at V and 4 bases at J, with 5 bases in the middle.

This chain links TRBV25-1 with TRBJ2-5; D uncertain. The V end lost 6 bases, the J end lost 3 bases, and 8 bases lay between the germline ends. The CDR3 runs 12 residues. Germline V gene sequence: CDR1 MGHDK, CDR2 SYGVNS. The CDR3 DNA is TGTGCCAGCAGAAATTCGGAAGAGACCCAGTACTTC. This encodes CASRNSEETQYF.

This sequence joins TRBV11-2 and TRBJ2-7; the D gene is possibly TRBD1 (6 bases). Trimming stripped 5 bases from V and 3 bases from J, with 11 bases between. Looked up from germline, CDR1 is SGHAT and CDR2 is FQNNGV. CDR3 length equals 13 residues. The CDR3 loop is CASSGQSSYEQYF. DNA for the CDR3: TGTGCCAGCAGCGGACAGTCCAGCTACGAGCAGTACTTC. The whole variable domain, remainder taken from reference TRBV11-2 and TRBJ2-7, is EAGVAQSPRYKIIEKRQSVAFWCNPISGHATLYWYQQILGQGPKLLIQFQNNGVVDDSQLPKDRFSAERLKGVDSTLKIQPAKLEDSAVYLCASSGQSSYEQYFGPGTRLTVT.

The V and J genes are TRBV4-3 and TRBJ2-5, with TRBD2 matching over 12 bases. The V segment lost 4 bases and the J segment 5 bases; nucleotides outside the gene matches: 8. Germline V gene sequence: CDR1 LGHNA, CDR2 YSLEER. The CDR3 has 16 amino acids. CDR3 coding DNA: TGCGCCAGCAGCCCCAGACTAGCGGGGGAGATGGAGACCCAGTACTTC. This gives the protein CASSPRLAGEMETQYF.

The chain uses TRBV29-1 and TRBJ2-2; TRBD1 is a possible D gene (5 bases). V was shortened by 8 bases and J by 3 bases, with 10 bases between the two germline ends. The CDR3 contains 12 residues. The germline V gene encodes CDR1 SQVTM and CDR2 ANQGSEA. CDR3 amino acids: CSFKGYTGELFF. CDR3 coding DNA: TGCAGCTTTAAGGGGTACACCGGGGAGCTGTTTTTT.

The chain has TRBV5-6 and TRBJ2-1; D might be TRBD2 (5 bases). Germline CDR1 reads SGHDT; CDR2 reads YYEEEE. This CDR3 has 17 residues. The V and J ends lost 1 base and 0 bases respectively, with 14 bases between them. CDR3: CASSLLEGPSSYNEQFF. Written as DNA, the CDR3 is TGTGCCAGCAGCTTGCTTGAGGGCCCGAGCTCCTACAATGAGCAGTTCTTC.

This chain uses TRBV4-2 with TRBJ2-3, with D perhaps matching TRBD2 (6 bases). Trimming removed 1 base from V and 2 bases from J, with 13 bases in between. The CDR3 sequence is 16 residues long. Germline V gene sequence: CDR1 LGHNA, CDR2 YNFKEQ. The CDR3 loop is CASSQGLGGDTDTQYF. CDR3 sequence (DNA): TGTGCCAGCAGCCAAGGCCTGGGCGGGGACACAGATACGCAGTATTTT.

This clone was observed a single time. The CDR3: CASGRDRVNTGELFF. The DNA for the CDR3 is TGCGCCAGCGGTCGAGACAGGGTGAACACCGGGGAGCTGTTTTTT. V and J are TRBV5-1 and TRBJ2-2, with 7 bases fitting TRBD1. This CDR3 is built from 15 residues. Per germline, CDR1 SGHRS and CDR2 YFSETQ. Unmatched junction bases numbered 7, after V lost 7 bases and J lost 1 base.

The chain joins TRBV7-8 to TRBJ1-2; 7 nucleotides align to TRBD1. The CDR3 has 16 residues. From germline, CDR1 is SGHVS and CDR2 FQNEAQ. V shed 4 bases and J 4 bases; nucleotides not matched to a gene: 12. This CDR3 reads CASSSHRGQDLYGYTF. In DNA, the CDR3 is TGTGCCAGCAGCTCCCACAGGGGTCAAGATCTCTATGGCTACACCTTC.

The chain couples TRBV19 to TRBJ2-1; 8 bases are shared with TRBD2. Germline loops: CDR1 LNHDA, CDR2 SQIVND (reference sequence). The CDR3 runs 14 residues. The J segment lost 4 bases and the V segment lost 4 bases, leaving 3 bases of the junction unmatched. The CDR3 sequence is CASSRAGAYNEQFF. The CDR3 region has the DNA TGTGCCAGTAGTAGAGCGGGGGCATACAATGAGCAGTTCTTC.

The CDR3: CASGRGTGIQETQYF. The CDR3 DNA reads TGTGCTAGTGGTCGCGGGACAGGAATTCAAGAGACCCAGTACTTC. The chain joins TRBV12-5 to TRBJ2-5; 8 bases match TRBD1. Trimming cost V 5 bases and J 2 bases; bases outside gene matches: 7. CDR1 LGHNT and CDR2 FRNRAP come from the germline V gene. This CDR3 contains 15 residues.

This clone was observed a handful of times. The chain is built from TRBV5-6 and TRBJ2-1, with D hard to call. Germline V CDR1 and CDR2: SGHDT, YYEEEE. V shed 0 bases and J shed 8 bases, with 12 bases lying between them. The CDR3 spans 14 residues. CDR3 bases: TGTGCCAGCAGCTTGGGACTCCCGGTTTATGAGCAGTTCTTC. Its translation: CASSLGLPVYEQFF.

The rearrangement uses TRBV6-5 and TRBJ1-4; 12 bases agree with TRBD1. Germline V gene lookup returns CDR1 MNHEY and CDR2 SVGAGI. CDR3 size: 16 residues. The ends lost 4 bases at V and 3 bases at J; junction bases unmatched: 3. CDR3 nucleotides: TGTGCCAGCAGTTGGGACAGGGGGCGGGCTAATGAAAAACTGTTTTTT. Translating gives CASSWDRGRANEKLFF.

This clone was found once. The chain recombines TRBV5-1 with TRBJ1-5, with TRBD1 matching 7 bases. V dropped 0 bases and J dropped 8; count of bases not matched to a gene: 5. This CDR3 spans 14 amino acids. From germline, CDR1 is SGHRS and CDR2 YFSETQ. The DNA for the CDR3 is TGCGCCAGCAGCTTGGGAAGGGGGCAGGAGCCCCAGCATTTT. Translation gives CASSLGRGQEPQHF.

The rearrangement joins TRBV29-1 to TRBJ2-1; 7 nucleotides agree with TRBD1. Germline assignment: CDR1 SQVTM and CDR2 ANQGSEA. This CDR3 spans 14 amino acids. V gave up 7 bases and J gave up 9 bases; unmatched junction bases: 15. CDR3 DNA sequence: TGCAGCGGGAAAAACAGGGGTTGGAGAAGTGAGCAGTTCTTC. Amino acid sequence: CSGKNRGWRSEQFF.